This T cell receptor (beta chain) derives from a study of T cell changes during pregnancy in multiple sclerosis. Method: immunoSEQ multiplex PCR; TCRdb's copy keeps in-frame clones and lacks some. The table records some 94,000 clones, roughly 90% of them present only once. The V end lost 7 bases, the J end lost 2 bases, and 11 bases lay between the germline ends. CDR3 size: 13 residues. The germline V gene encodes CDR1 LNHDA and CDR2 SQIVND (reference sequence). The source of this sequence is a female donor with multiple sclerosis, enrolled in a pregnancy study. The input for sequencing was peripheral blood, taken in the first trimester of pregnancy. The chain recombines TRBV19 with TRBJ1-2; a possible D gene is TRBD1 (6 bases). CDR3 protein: CASKTQGNYGYTF. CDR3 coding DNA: TGTGCCAGTAAAACCCAGGGGAACTATGGCTACACCTTC.